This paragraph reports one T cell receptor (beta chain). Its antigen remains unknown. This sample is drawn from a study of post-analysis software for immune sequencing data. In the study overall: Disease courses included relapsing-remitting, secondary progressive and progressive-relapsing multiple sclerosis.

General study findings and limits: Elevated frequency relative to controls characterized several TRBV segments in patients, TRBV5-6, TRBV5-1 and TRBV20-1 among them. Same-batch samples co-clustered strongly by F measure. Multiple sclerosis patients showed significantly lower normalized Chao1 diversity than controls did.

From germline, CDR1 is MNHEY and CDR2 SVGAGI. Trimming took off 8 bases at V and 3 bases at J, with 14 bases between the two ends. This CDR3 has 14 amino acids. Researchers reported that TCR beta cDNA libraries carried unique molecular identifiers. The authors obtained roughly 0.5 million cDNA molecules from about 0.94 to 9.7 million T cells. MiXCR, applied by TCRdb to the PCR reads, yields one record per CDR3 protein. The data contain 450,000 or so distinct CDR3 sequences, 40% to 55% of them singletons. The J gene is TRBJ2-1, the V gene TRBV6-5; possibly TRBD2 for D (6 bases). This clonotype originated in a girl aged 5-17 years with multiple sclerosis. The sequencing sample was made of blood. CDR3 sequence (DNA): TGTGCCAGCCGGATACTAGCCGTCTACAATGAGCAGTTCTTC. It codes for CASRILAVYNEQFF.